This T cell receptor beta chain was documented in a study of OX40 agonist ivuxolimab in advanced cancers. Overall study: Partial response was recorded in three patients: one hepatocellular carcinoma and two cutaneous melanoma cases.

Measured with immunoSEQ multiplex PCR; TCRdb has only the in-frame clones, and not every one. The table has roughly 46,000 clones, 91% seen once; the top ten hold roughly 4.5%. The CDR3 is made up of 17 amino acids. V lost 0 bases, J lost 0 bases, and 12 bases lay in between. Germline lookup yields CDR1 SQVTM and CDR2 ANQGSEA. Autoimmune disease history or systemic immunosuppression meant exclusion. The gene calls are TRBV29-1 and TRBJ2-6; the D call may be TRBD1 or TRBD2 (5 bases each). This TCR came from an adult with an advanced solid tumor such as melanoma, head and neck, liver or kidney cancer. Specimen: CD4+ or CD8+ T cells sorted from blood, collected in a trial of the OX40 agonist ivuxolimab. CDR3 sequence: CSVEDRDESSGANVLTF. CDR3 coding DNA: TGCAGCGTTGAAGATCGGGACGAGAGCTCTGGGGCCAACGTCCTGACTTTC.